This T cell receptor (beta chain) emerged from a study of T cell responses to AZD1222 COVID-19 vaccine. Germline V gene lookup returns CDR1 MNHNY and CDR2 SVGAGI (reference sequence). The CDR3 has 12 amino acids. V lost 3 bases and J lost 4, with 5 bases in between. Study-wide points: Mostly white British, mostly female donors; authors suggested clonal diversity may be underestimated. Sampling that yielded the repertoires occurred only after the peak T cell response. Spike-specific TCR breadth and depth both grew after two AZD1222 doses. Regions left unmutated in variants are reportedly the target of nearly half of spike-specific TCRs.

Clones were sequenced by immunoSEQ multiplex PCR, and TCRdb holds only the in-frame ones, with some missing. The table lists more than 150,000 clones, about 89% of them singletons. To note about this clone: As yet, its antigen is unknown.

The TCR originated in an adult in good health. Sample: peripheral blood, taken on day 0 of MenACWY control vaccination. This chain connects TRBV6-6 to TRBJ2-3; D not resolved. This CDR3 reads CASSYVADTQYF. The CDR3 nucleotides read TGTGCCAGCAGTTATGTCGCAGATACGCAGTATTTT.